The text below deals with one TCR beta chain. This clonotype was recorded only once. There is no known antigen for this receptor. Per-nucleotide qualities are absent, and no much larger clonotype sits a single base away. The sample is drawn from a study of blood T cells in healthy people across ages (dated by TCRdb to the mid-2010s). With regard to the full study: Template switching captured roughly one uniquely barcoded TCR beta cDNA molecule per two T cells in model experiments. The donors were split into four age groups: young (average about 16 years), middle-aged (around 37), aged (around 67) and long-lived (about 74). Using deep sequencing normalized with unique cDNA molecular identifiers, the study measured how TCR beta repertoire diversity changes with age. To avoid experimental bias, donors of different ages were spread randomly across the sequencing lanes. Two additional independent replicas of 1 million unique cDNA reads from the same blood draw were analyzed for two donors (one aged 18 to 30 and one aged 80 or older).

The germline V gene encodes CDR1 SGHRS and CDR2 YFSETQ. Trimming at the junction amounts to 3 bases on V and 12 bases on J, and the germline ends lie 10 bases apart. The CDR3 spans 11 residues, from the cysteine through the phenylalanine. Of all the DNA, just the CDR3 is kept, 33 bases in frame from base 1. Study-wide findings and limitations: Observed TCR beta diversity per million T cells fell roughly linearly with age, and a significant reduction was already apparent by age around 40. Total diversity estimates from one million sequenced T cells were considered lower bounds and underestimates. Because the CMV infection status of the donors was unknown, age-related changes in expanded clonotypes may potentially have been confounded. A strong correlation was found between observed TCR beta diversity and the percentage of naive T cells measured by flow cytometry. Bulk unsorted PBMC profiling prevented conclusive comparison of naive and antigen-experienced compartments. Compared with the aged group, the long-lived group had more naive CD4+ T cells, fewer expanded clones and increased TCR diversity, suggesting age selection.

Library method: 5' RACE. The sequencing machine was an Illumina HiSeq 2500. The second PCR ran for about 6 to 12 cycles and used a J-beta primer mix along with a sample-barcoded 5' primer. A template-switch 5' adaptor carrying 12 random nucleotides introduced a unique molecular identifier onto each TCR beta cDNA molecule. At least 2.5 million CDR3-containing paired-end reads were obtained from each sample. All of the RNA was converted into first-strand cDNA using the Mint cDNA synthesis kit, with a TRBC-specific oligonucleotide serving as the primer. Following uracil-DNA glycosylase treatment, a first 18-cycle PCR with universal primers M1SS and BC2_uni_R was performed on all cDNA. In the authors' own workflow: For normalization, 1 million high-quality reads were randomly selected from each sample, with every read carrying a distinct molecular identifier. Instead of being binned into consensus sequences, reads with shared molecular identifiers were discarded. CDR3 identification, clonotype clustering and error correction used MiTCR with a Q25 quality threshold and the strictest error-elimination algorithm. A nonparametric unseen species model with Euler transformation was used to estimate lower-bound total TCR beta diversity. TCRdb handled the public reads itself, with Q25 trimming in fastp and clone calling in MiXCR, and kept productive beta chains. Duplicate CDR3 protein sequences are folded into a single record with the most common DNA and genes. The V and J calls shown here were made by TCRdb, not taken from the authors' results. Counted in this sample were 1.2 million to 1.5 million distinct CDR3 sequences; 42% of them appeared once. Approximately 7.9% of the sample rests with the top ten.

Donors were 35 to 40 systemically healthy Caucasian individuals from Russia aged roughly 6 to 90 years. Each donor gave about 9.7 milliliters of peripheral blood, drawn into EDTA-treated Vacutainer tubes. Ficoll-Paque density-gradient centrifugation was used to isolate PBMCs, with at least 7 million per sample. Trizol reagent was used to extract total RNA from the PBMCs, yielding at least 5 micrograms per sample. The percentages of naive CD45RAhigh/CD27high T cells were determined by flow cytometry on a PBMC aliquot from every donor. This TCR derives from a woman aged 18-29 years in good health. Recombination connected TRBV5-1 to TRBJ2-1, and possibly TRBD2, on 6 matching bases. Sequencing was done on a sample of blood. The DNA sequence reads TGCGCCAGCAGCTCGGTGGGAGGGCAGTTCTTC. Translated, it reads CASSSVGGQFF.